Following are 32 T cell receptor beta chains from one sample sequenced in a study of T cells expressing NK-cell markers. Each CDR3 protein gets one entry in TCRdb, which reprocessed the 5' RACE reads and gives no DNA. Recorded for this sample: about 400,000 distinct CDR3 sequences. What was sequenced was blood T cells: a sorted CD56 or NKG2C T cell subset, CD4+ or CD8+ T cells, or bulk PBMC T cells (not recorded which). The receptors here all came from a woman aged 45-59 years in good health.

The chain employs TRBV20-1 and TRBJ2-3. The CDR3 is 14 residues long. Looked up from germline, CDR1 is DFQATT and CDR2 is SNEGSKA (reference sequence). The CDR3 protein is CSASPDFYTDTQYF.

The chain recombines TRBV6-5 with TRBJ1-1. From germline, CDR1 is MNHEY and CDR2 SVGAGI. CDR3 length: 13 amino acids. This CDR3 is CASSGRGNTEAFF.

This sequence joins TRBV4-2 and TRBJ1-2; the TRBD1 assignment by TCRdb is unverifiable without DNA. The V gene's germline CDR1 is LGHNA and CDR2 YNFKEQ. The CDR3 loop spans 14 amino acids. The CDR3 sequence: CASSQARDAYGYTF.

This chain connects TRBV5-1 to TRBJ1-1. The CDR3 extends over 13 amino acids. The germline gives CDR1 SGHRS, CDR2 YFSETQ. CDR3: CASSLLQNTEAFF.

The rearrangement joins TRBV5-1 to TRBJ2-1; TCRdb indicates TRBD1, and absent DNA this call remains unverified. Germline V lookup: CDR1 SGHRS, CDR2 YFSETQ. This CDR3 has 17 amino acids. The CDR3 spells CASSPRPGRSSYNEQFF.

The chain carries TRBV12-3 or TRBV12-4 and TRBJ2-3; with no DNA, the TCRdb D assignment of TRBD1 cannot be verified. The CDR3 consists of 13 residues. The CDR3 sequence is CASSFTGDGGQYF.

CDR3 protein: CASSFGQDVRGYTF. The V and J genes are TRBV5-1 and TRBJ1-2; the D call of TRBD1 rests on TCRdb alone, since no DNA is present to check it. The germline gives CDR1 SGHRS, CDR2 YFSETQ. The CDR3 is made up of 14 amino acids.

This chain links TRBV5-1 with TRBJ2-1; TCRdb picks TRBD2, but there is no DNA to check that call. This CDR3 is 16 amino acids long. Germline CDR1 SGHRS, CDR2 YFSETQ. The CDR3 protein is CASSLSLAGGPGEQFF. The whole variable domain, filled in from reference TRBV5-1 and TRBJ2-1, reads KAGVTQTPRYLIKTRGQQVTLSCSPISGHRSVSWYQQTPGQGLQFLFEYFSETQRNKGNFPGRFSGRQFSNSRSEMNVSTLELGDSALYLCASSLSLAGGPGEQFFGPGTRLTVL.

CDR3 amino acids: CASRLVTETEAFF. The genes are TRBV3-1 and TRBJ1-1. The CDR3 runs to 13 residues. Germline lookup yields CDR1 LGHDT and CDR2 YNNKEL (reference sequence).

The V gene is TRBV21-1, the J gene TRBJ2-5; with no DNA, the TCRdb D assignment of TRBD2 cannot be verified. TRBV21-1 has pseudogene status. The CDR3 extends over 16 amino acids. CDR3 in amino acids: CASSNPLDSPRETQYF.

This chain links TRBV11-2 with TRBJ2-3. The CDR3 has 15 amino acids. From germline, CDR1 is SGHAT and CDR2 FQNNGV. The CDR3 loop is CASSPNYPHTDTQYF.

The chain joins TRBV12-3 or TRBV12-4 to TRBJ1-2; there is no DNA to check the TCRdb D call of TRBD1. The CDR3 spans 15 residues. This CDR3 reads CASSQDRGRGYGYTF.

The V call is TRBV5-1, the J call TRBJ2-2. The CDR3 spans 16 residues. Looked up from germline, CDR1 is SGHRS and CDR2 is YFSETQ. CDR3 in amino acids: CASSVKVSSTTGELFF. Together with reference TRBV5-1 and TRBJ2-2, the CDR3 gives the full variable domain: KAGVTQTPRYLIKTRGQQVTLSCSPISGHRSVSWYQQTPGQGLQFLFEYFSETQRNKGNFPGRFSGRQFSNSRSEMNVSTLELGDSALYLCASSVKVSSTTGELFFGEGSRLTVL.

The V and J genes are TRBV5-1 and TRBJ2-1; checking the TCRdb D call of TRBD2 is not possible without DNA. The CDR3 is made up of 14 amino acids. Germline V gene data show CDR1 as SGHRS and CDR2 as YFSETQ. The CDR3 region is CASSSSGTGNEQFF.

V and J are TRBV12-3 or TRBV12-4 and TRBJ2-5; TCRdb's assignment of TRBD1 cannot be checked, as there is no DNA. The CDR3 is 15 amino acids. CDR3 loop: CASSLSGKGEETQYF.

CDR3 sequence: CASSRTGETQYF. This chain uses TRBV28 with TRBJ2-5. The V gene's germline CDR1 is MDHEN and CDR2 SYDVKM. The length of the CDR3 is 12 residues. The full variable domain, with the rest looked up from reference TRBV28 and TRBJ2-5, is DVKVTQSSRYLVKRTGEKVFLECVQDMDHENMFWYRQDPGLGLRLIYFSYDVKMKEKGDIPEGYSVSREKKERFSLILESASTNQTSMYLCASSRTGETQYFGPGTRLLVL.

The chain is built from TRBV19 and TRBJ2-4; TCRdb's D call, TRBD1, is unchecked because there is no DNA. CDR1 and CDR2 from the germline V gene are LNHDA and SQIVND (reference sequence). There are 17 residues in the CDR3. The CDR3 protein is CASSSHSWVRDRDIQYF.

The chain joins TRBV20-1 to TRBJ2-7. CDR3 length: 11 residues. The germline V gene has CDR1 DFQATT and CDR2 SNEGSKA (reference sequence). This CDR3 reads CSARIGSEQYF.

The V gene is TRBV4-1, the J gene TRBJ1-2. The CDR3 extends over 15 amino acids. The germline V gene has CDR1 MGHRA and CDR2 YSYEKL. The CDR3 reads CASSQRGAANYGYTF.

J is TRBJ2-3 and V is TRBV12-3 or TRBV12-4; TCRdb proposes TRBD2, but this gene call is untestable without DNA. This CDR3 has 17 residues. The CDR3 reads CASSFPPERDRTDTQYF.

The chain recombines TRBV20-1 with TRBJ2-3; the D call of TRBD1 rests on TCRdb alone, since no DNA is present to check it. CDR1 is DFQATT and CDR2 is SNEGSKA in the germline V gene (reference sequence). CDR3 length equals 16 residues. The CDR3 sequence: CSARTPRGHSTDTQYF.

This chain uses TRBV6-4 with TRBJ2-2; checking the TCRdb D call of TRBD2 is not possible without DNA. The CDR3 contains 18 residues. CDR1 is MRHNA and CDR2 is SNTAGT in the germline V gene. The CDR3 loop is CASSDRTRREGVTGELFF.

The rearrangement links TRBV12-3 or TRBV12-4 to TRBJ2-5; TCRdb gives TRBD1 as the D gene, but with no DNA this cannot be confirmed. The CDR3 totals 11 residues. Here the CDR3 reads CASTYRGTQYF.

J is TRBJ2-7 and V is TRBV12-3 or TRBV12-4; TCRdb selects TRBD2, and the lack of DNA leaves this call unchecked. This CDR3 spans 15 amino acids. CDR3 region: CASSSGRLPSYEQYF.

The rearrangement links TRBV18 to TRBJ2-3; the TRBD1 assignment by TCRdb is unverifiable without DNA. From germline, CDR1 is KGHSH and CDR2 LQKENI. The CDR3 loop spans 16 amino acids. CDR3 sequence: CASQARGGGNTDTQYF.

CDR3 in amino acids: CASSSSGPDTQYF. The genes are TRBV5-1 and TRBJ2-3; the TRBD2 assignment by TCRdb is unverifiable without DNA. From germline, CDR1 is SGHRS and CDR2 YFSETQ. This CDR3 comprises 13 residues.

The rearrangement joins TRBV2 to TRBJ1-1. Germline loops: CDR1 SNHLY, CDR2 FYNNEI. This CDR3 spans 15 amino acids. CDR3 residues: CASSERRGGHTEAFF.

The V and J genes are TRBV7-8 and TRBJ2-1; as DNA is missing, the TRBD2 call by TCRdb cannot be tested. This CDR3 has 14 amino acids. Germline assignment: CDR1 SGHVS and CDR2 FQNEAQ. The CDR3 here is CASSLGQTPNEQFF.

The rearrangement links TRBV3-1 to TRBJ2-7; the TRBD2 assignment by TCRdb is unverifiable without DNA. Germline V gives CDR1 LGHDT, CDR2 YNNKEL (reference sequence). The CDR3 spans 15 residues. CDR3 residues: CASSRATSGSGEQYF.

This chain uses TRBV27 with TRBJ2-1; the TCRdb call, TRBD2, lacks DNA for checking. There are 16 residues in the CDR3. Germline V gives CDR1 MNHEY, CDR2 SMNVEV (reference sequence). CDR3 sequence: CASSLYEGAFLGEQFF.

The rearrangement links TRBV5-8 to TRBJ1-1. The CDR3 extends over 14 amino acids. The germline V gene has CDR1 SGHTS and CDR2 YDEGEE. CDR3 residues: CASSSWPPSVEAFF.

The rearrangement uses TRBV12-3 or TRBV12-4 and TRBJ2-3; TCRdb picks TRBD1, but there is no DNA to check that call. CDR3 length equals 16 residues. The CDR3 is CASSKRPRGSTDTQYF.